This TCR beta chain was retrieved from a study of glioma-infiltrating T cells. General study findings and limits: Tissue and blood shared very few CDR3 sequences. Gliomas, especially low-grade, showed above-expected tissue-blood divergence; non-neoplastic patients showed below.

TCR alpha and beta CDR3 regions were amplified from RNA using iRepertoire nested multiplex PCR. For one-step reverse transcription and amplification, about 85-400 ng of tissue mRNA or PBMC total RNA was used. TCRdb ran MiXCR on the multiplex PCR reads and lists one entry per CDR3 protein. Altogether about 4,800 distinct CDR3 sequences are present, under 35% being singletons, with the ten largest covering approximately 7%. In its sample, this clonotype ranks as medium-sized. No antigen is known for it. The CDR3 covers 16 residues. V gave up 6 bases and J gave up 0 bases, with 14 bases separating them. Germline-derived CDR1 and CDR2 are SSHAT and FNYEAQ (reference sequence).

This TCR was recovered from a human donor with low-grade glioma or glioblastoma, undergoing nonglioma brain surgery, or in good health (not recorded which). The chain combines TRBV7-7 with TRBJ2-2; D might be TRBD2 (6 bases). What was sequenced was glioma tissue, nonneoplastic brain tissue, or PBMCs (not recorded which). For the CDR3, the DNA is TGTGCCAGCAGTTCTAACGCGGGGCCGAACACCGGGGAGCTGTTTTTT. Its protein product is CASSSNAGPNTGELFF.